Each of the 17 T cell receptor beta chains below was sequenced from the same sample in a study of T cell repertoires in cytomegalovirus infection. These TCRs are of unknown antigen specificity. TCRdb reprocessed the reads via MiXCR and lists one record per CDR3 protein. Of about 830,000 distinct CDR3 sequences listed, around a third are singletons. Specimen: cultured CD8+ T cells from PBMCs, collected from culture after CMV antigen stimulation. These receptors were taken from a human donor in good health (CMV status not recorded). Some clones in this sample may be carry-over from other donors' samples.

This clonotype was seen a handful of times. The chain joins TRBV6-2 or TRBV6-3 to TRBJ1-5; a weak D match, TRBD1 (6 bases). The CDR3 has 17 residues. The V end was cut by 8 bases, the J end by 2 bases, with 22 bases between. Germline V CDR1 and CDR2: MNHEY, SVGEGT. In DNA, the CDR3 is TGTGCCAGCGGTACCTTAGCGAGGGGGTTTGGCAATCAGCCCCAGCATTTT. This encodes CASGTLARGFGNQPQHF.

There are many counts of this clonotype. Compared with germline, one end of the junction differs, possibly owing to a read error. This chain links TRBV7-9 with TRBJ2-1, with 10 bases identical to TRBD2. The CDR3 length is 17 residues. The germline gives CDR1 SEHNR, CDR2 FQNEAQ (reference sequence). CDR3 residues: CASTLRLAGARGNEQFF. The CDR3 nucleotides read TGTGCCAGCACCTTACGGCTAGCGGGGGCCCGGGGGAATGAGCAGTTCTTC.

Note on this clonotype: One end of the junction varies from germline; a read error may be responsible. The chain employs TRBV5-8 and TRBJ2-3; TRBD2 matches 10 bases. Germline assignment: CDR1 SGHTS and CDR2 YDEGEE. The CDR3 length is 19 residues. CDR3 in DNA: TGTGCCAGCACCTTGGGGCTAGCGGGGGACCTACTGGGCACAGATACGCAGTATTTT. It is translated as CASTLGLAGDLLGTDTQYF.

The chain has TRBV6-8 and TRBJ2-7; 9 nucleotides agree with TRBD1. The CDR3 totals 15 residues. In germline, CDR1 is MNHGY, CDR2 SAAAGT. J gave up 2 bases and V 2 bases, and 4 bases lay outside the gene matches. This chain's CDR3 is CASSYEGQGTYEQYF. The CDR3 coding sequence is TGTGCCAGCAGTTACGAAGGACAGGGGACCTACGAGCAGTACTTC.

At least ten counts were recorded for this clonotype. The chain joins TRBV6-2 or TRBV6-3 to TRBJ2-7; D may be TRBD2 (5 bases). The length of the CDR3 is 17 residues. Trimming stripped 0 bases from V and 4 bases from J, with 19 bases between. Germline V gives CDR1 MNHEY, CDR2 SVGEGT. The CDR3 DNA reads TGTGCCAGCAGTTACTCGACCTCGGGATTGGGGAGATACGAGCAGTACGTC. This gives the protein CASSYSTSGLGRYEQYV.

The V call is TRBV7-6, the J call TRBJ1-1; 7 nucleotides line up with TRBD1. CDR1 and CDR2 (germline): SGHVS, FNYEAQ. This CDR3 contains 17 residues. Unmatched junction bases numbered 12, after V lost 5 bases and J lost 0 bases. The CDR3 nucleotides are TGTGCCAGCAGCCCTTCCCCACAGGGGCACATGAACACTGAAGCTTTCTTT. Translation: CASSPSPQGHMNTEAFF.

This clonotype was observed a handful of times. Germline and junction disagree at one end, which may indicate a read error. The chain links TRBV7-7 to TRBJ2-1, with no clear D. In germline, CDR1 is SSHAT, CDR2 FNYEAQ (reference sequence). This CDR3 region has 16 residues. This CDR3 is CASSLGFASSYNEQFF. The CDR3 region has the DNA TGTGCTAGCAGCTTAGGGTTTGCTAGCTCCTACAATGAGCAGTTCTTC.

This chain joins TRBV11-1 and TRBJ2-1, with a possible D match to TRBD1 (6 bases). Germline V gives CDR1 SGHAT, CDR2 FQDESV (reference sequence). This CDR3 contains 17 residues. The germline V and J ends were trimmed by 4 bases and 8 bases, with 24 bases remaining between them. DNA of the CDR3: TGTGCCAGCAGCTCGAAACGGGACATCTGGGATTCGGATGAGCAGTTCTTC. It yields the protein CASSSKRDIWDSDEQFF.

The chain links TRBV19 to TRBJ1-1; D gene uncertain. The CDR3 has 16 amino acids. Trimming stripped 0 bases from V and 1 base from J, with 12 bases between. Germline assignment: CDR1 LNHDA and CDR2 SQIVND (reference sequence). Written as DNA, the CDR3 is TGTGCCAGTAGTATAGATCGGGCAGGCCCGAACACTGAAGCTTTCTTT. It translates to CASSIDRAGPNTEAFF.

This rearrangement joins TRBV6-5 to TRBJ2-7, with D tentatively TRBD2 (5 bases). CDR3 length: 14 amino acids. The germline V gene encodes CDR1 MNHEY and CDR2 SVGAGI. The V end was cut by 1 base, the J end by 0 bases, with 7 bases between. CDR3 DNA: TGTGCCAGCAGTTACTATGAGGGCTCCTACGAGCAGTACTTC. The encoded protein is CASSYYEGSYEQYF.

This clonotype was counted between two and nine times. The chain employs TRBV19 and TRBJ2-1; TRBD1 matches at 7 bases. Germline CDR1 LNHDA, CDR2 SQIVND (reference sequence). The CDR3 length is 15 residues. V lost 3 bases and J lost 5; bases outside the gene matches: 7. Here the CDR3 DNA reads TGTGCCAGTAGTATGACCGGGACAGCCCACAATGAGCAGTTCTTC. Translation gives CASSMTGTAHNEQFF.

J is TRBJ1-2 and V is TRBV20-1; D unresolved. CDR1 and CDR2 (germline): DFQATT, SNEGSKA (reference sequence). V lost 1 base and J 7 bases, leaving 1 base between the germline ends. This CDR3 is 9 amino acids long. CDR3 DNA sequence: TGCAGTGCTAGAGTTGGCTACACCTTC. Translation gives CSARVGYTF.

The chain combines TRBV7-4 with TRBJ2-7; D perhaps matches TRBD2 (5 bases). The V gene lost 1 base and the J gene lost 7 bases, with 14 bases spanning the gap. Looked up from germline, CDR1 is SGHVT and CDR2 is SQSDAQ. The length of the CDR3 is 14 residues. The CDR3 loop is CASSLDPGSGEQYF. The DNA for the CDR3 is TGTGCCAGCAGCTTAGATCCGGGGTCCGGTGAGCAGTACTTC.

This clonotype occurred a few times. The V call is TRBV7-9, the J call TRBJ2-5, with 9 positions matching TRBD2. This CDR3 is built from 15 residues. CDR1 is SEHNR and CDR2 is FQNEAQ in the germline V gene (reference sequence). V lost 5 bases to trimming and J lost 4 bases; unmatched junction nucleotides: 8. CDR3 residues: CASSTKAGGPETQYF. The CDR3 DNA is TGTGCCAGCAGCACCAAAGCGGGGGGACCAGAGACCCAGTACTTC.

This clonotype was observed a few times. The chain joins TRBV25-1 to TRBJ1-2; D is ambiguous. Germline CDR1 reads MGHDK; CDR2 reads SYGVNS. The CDR3 length is 16 residues. V lost 4 bases and J 0 bases, leaving 15 bases between the germline ends. This chain's CDR3 is CASSGSLGPANYGYTF. For the CDR3, the DNA is TGTGCCAGCAGTGGATCCTTAGGCCCAGCTAACTATGGCTACACCTTC.

The gene calls are TRBV7-2 and TRBJ2-7, with TRBD2 as a possible D gene (7 bases). There are 13 residues in the CDR3. Germline loops: CDR1 SGHTA, CDR2 FQGNSA. With 8 bases removed from V and 5 bases from J, the gap between germline ends came to 16 bases. The DNA of the CDR3 is TGTGCCAGCTCCTCGGGGGGCCCCAACGAGCAGTACTTC. Its protein product is CASSSGGPNEQYF.

V is TRBV28 and J is TRBJ2-5; TRBD2 aligns across 15 bases. With 9 bases clipped from V and 2 bases from J, the junction kept 10 bases outside the gene matches. Germline V lookup: CDR1 MDHEN, CDR2 SYDVKM. This CDR3 spans 17 amino acids. The CDR3 region is CASRTSGGAEEQETQYF. CDR3 in DNA: TGTGCCAGTCGGACTAGCGGGGGGGCCGAGGAGCAAGAGACCCAGTACTTC.